A single T cell receptor (beta chain) is shown here with its context. Its specificity is unknown. This CDR3 is 14 amino acids long. Deletions cut 0 bases from V and 4 bases from J, with 9 bases between. Germline lookup yields CDR1 SGDLS and CDR2 YYNGEE. In the PCR, 60 Vbeta and 13 Jbeta primers were used. Produced via immunoSEQ multiplex PCR; TCRdb's table is partial and in-frame only. The profile covers approximately 93,000 clones, with 79% appearing a single time and 3% to 4% taken by the ten largest. The sample comes from a study of cytomegalovirus exposure and HLA in healthy donors. Findings and caveats of the study: One later analysis reportedly identified an Asian-associated ancestry cluster that showed fewer N-insertions than the approximately 710-donor mean.

The sequencing sample was made of PBMCs. This sequence was found in a male donor in good health and CMV-seropositive. This chain joins TRBV9 and TRBJ2-3; the D is unclear. Written as DNA, the CDR3 is TGTGCCAGCAGCGTAGACCCTACCCCAGATACGCAGTATTTT. This codes for CASSVDPTPDTQYF.